This TCR beta chain was observed in a study of identical twins. General observations from the study: Surplus twin overlap in beta out-of-frame sequences was less pronounced.

This clonotype has more than one count but fewer than ten. The antigen is unknown. The CDR3 totals 16 residues. Looked up from germline, CDR1 is LGHDT and CDR2 is YNNKEL (reference sequence). Trimming removed 0 bases at V and 6 bases at J, with 15 bases between. After template switching added a universal primer site, the resulting cDNA carried unique molecular identifiers. TCRdb called the 5' RACE reads again in MiXCR, with one record for every CDR3 protein. The sample shows around 450,000 distinct CDR3 sequences, 12% to 15% of them seen only once. All donors were healthy, and all were Caucasian. A further study also used this sample, focusing on yellow fever vaccine responses in identical twins.

This sequence was found in a woman under 30 in good health. The sample was CD4+ T cells sorted from blood. The V and J genes are TRBV3-1 and TRBJ2-1, with D perhaps given as TRBD1 or TRBD2 (7 bases each). The CDR3 DNA reads TGTGCCAGCAGCCAAGAGGTGGGCAGGGGGGGCAATGAGCAGTTCTTC. Translation: CASSQEVGRGGNEQFF.